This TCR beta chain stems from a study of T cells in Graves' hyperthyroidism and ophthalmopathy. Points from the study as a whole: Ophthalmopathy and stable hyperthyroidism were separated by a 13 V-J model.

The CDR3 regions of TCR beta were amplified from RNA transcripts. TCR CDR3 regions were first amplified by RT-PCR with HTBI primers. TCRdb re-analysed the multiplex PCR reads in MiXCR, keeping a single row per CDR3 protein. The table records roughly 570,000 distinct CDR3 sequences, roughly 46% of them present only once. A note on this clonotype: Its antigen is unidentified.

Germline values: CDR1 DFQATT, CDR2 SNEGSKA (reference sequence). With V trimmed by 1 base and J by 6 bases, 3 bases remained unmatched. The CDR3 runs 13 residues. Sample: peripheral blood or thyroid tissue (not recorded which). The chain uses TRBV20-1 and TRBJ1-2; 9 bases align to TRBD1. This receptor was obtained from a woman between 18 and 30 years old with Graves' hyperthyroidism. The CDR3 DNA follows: TGCAGTGCTAGAGGGGACAGGGAGGATGGCTACACCTTC. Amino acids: CSARGDREDGYTF.